This T cell receptor (beta chain) was recovered during a study of response to subunit inactivated influenza vaccine. Points from the study as a whole: Only a handful of new T cells, the authors suggested, are recruited with each seasonal influenza vaccination.

MiXCR, run by TCRdb on the RT-PCR reads, gives a single entry per CDR3 protein. There are more than 400,000 distinct CDR3 sequences in the sample; about 7.2% occur only once, and around 13% lies in the top ten. There are 16 residues in the CDR3. With V trimmed by 3 bases and J by 3 bases, 6 bases remained unmatched. Germline loops: CDR1 LGHDT, CDR2 YNNKEL (reference sequence). Note on this clonotype: Its antigen is unidentified.

This specimen was PBMCs from blood, taken around 25 months after vaccination. The origin of this receptor is a man between 45 and 75 years old who received an inactivated influenza vaccine. The chain recombines TRBV3-1 with TRBJ2-5; TRBD1 aligns across 11 bases. CDR3 coding DNA: TGTGCCAGCAGCCATTCGCCGGGACAGGGGGAAGAGACCCAGTACTTC. Its protein product is CASSHSPGQGEETQYF.